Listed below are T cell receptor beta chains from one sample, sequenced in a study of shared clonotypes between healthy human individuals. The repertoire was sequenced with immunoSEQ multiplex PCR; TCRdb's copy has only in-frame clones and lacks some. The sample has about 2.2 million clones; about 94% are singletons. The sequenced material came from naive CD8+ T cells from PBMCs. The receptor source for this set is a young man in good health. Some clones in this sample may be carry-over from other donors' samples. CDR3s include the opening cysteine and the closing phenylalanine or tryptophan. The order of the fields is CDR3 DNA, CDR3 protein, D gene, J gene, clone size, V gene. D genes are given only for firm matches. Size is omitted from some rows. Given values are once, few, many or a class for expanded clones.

CDR3nt: TGTGCCAGCGGGCTTGGGGCCAATCAGCCCCAGCATTTT
CDR3aa: CASGLGANQPQHF
d_gene: NA
j_gene: TRBJ1-5
abundance: few
v_gene: TRBV7-9

CDR3nt: TGCGCCAGCAGTCCAACTAGCGGGCCTTACAATGAGCAGTTCTTC
CDR3aa: CASSPTSGPYNEQFF
d_gene: TRBD2
j_gene: TRBJ2-1
abundance: NA
v_gene: TRBV5-1

CDR3nt: TGTGCCAGCAGTCCCGACGGGGGGAACACCGGGGAGCTGTTTTTT
CDR3aa: CASSPDGGNTGELFF
d_gene: NA
j_gene: TRBJ2-2
abundance: NA
v_gene: TRBV28

CDR3nt: TGTGCCAGCAGCTACCGGGACAGCCACATTTACGAGCAGTACTTC
CDR3aa: CASSYRDSHIYEQYF
d_gene: TRBD1
j_gene: TRBJ2-7
abundance: NA
v_gene: TRBV14

CDR3nt: TGTGCCAGTAGTATCGCGGGACTAGTAGGTTACGAGCAGTACTTC
CDR3aa: CASSIAGLVGYEQYF
d_gene: TRBD2
j_gene: TRBJ2-7
abundance: NA
v_gene: TRBV19

CDR3nt: TGCAGTATCCGTCAGACCCGATCCTACGGGCAGTACTTC
CDR3aa: CSIRQTRSYGQYF
d_gene: NA
j_gene: TRBJ2-7
abundance: NA
v_gene: TRBV29-1

CDR3nt: TGCGCCAGCAGTGAGTCGACGGGGCCCAGCACAGATACGCAGTATTTT
CDR3aa: CASSESTGPSTDTQYF
d_gene: NA
j_gene: TRBJ2-3
abundance: NA
v_gene: TRBV10-2

CDR3nt: TGTGTCAGCACGACTCGAGGGGAGACCCAGTACTTC
CDR3aa: CVSTTRGETQYF
d_gene: NA
j_gene: TRBJ2-5
abundance: NA
v_gene: TRBV27

CDR3nt: TGTGCCAGCAGGGCAGAGACCCAGTACTTC
CDR3aa: CASRAETQYF
d_gene: NA
j_gene: TRBJ2-5
abundance: NA
v_gene: TRBV7-9

CDR3nt: TGTGCCAGCAGCCCAACTACAGGGGGGAACTATGGCTACACCTTC
CDR3aa: CASSPTTGGNYGYTF
d_gene: TRBD1
j_gene: TRBJ1-2
abundance: NA
v_gene: TRBV14

CDR3nt: TGCGCCAGCAGCCAAGCCGGGACAGTCTCCTACGAGCAGTACTTC
CDR3aa: CASSQAGTVSYEQYF
d_gene: TRBD1
j_gene: TRBJ2-7
abundance: NA
v_gene: TRBV4-1

CDR3nt: TGTGCCAGCAGCTACCTAGAGAGCGGGATTATTGATGAGCAGTTCTTC
CDR3aa: CASSYLESGIIDEQFF
d_gene: TRBD2
j_gene: TRBJ2-1
abundance: NA
v_gene: TRBV7-2

CDR3nt: TGTGCCAGCAGCTTAGCACAGGGCCCTTGGGGGGCCCAGTACTTC
CDR3aa: CASSLAQGPWGAQYF
d_gene: NA
j_gene: TRBJ2-5
abundance: NA
v_gene: TRBV7-9

CDR3nt: TGTGCCAGCAGCAGACGACTTGACCCGGAGACCCAGTACTTC
CDR3aa: CASSRRLDPETQYF
d_gene: NA
j_gene: TRBJ2-5
abundance: NA
v_gene: TRBV11-2

CDR3nt: TGTGCCAGCAGCGTAGTGGCTAGCGGTCTAAATGAGCAGTTCTTC
CDR3aa: CASSVVASGLNEQFF
d_gene: TRBD2
j_gene: TRBJ2-1
abundance: NA
v_gene: TRBV9

CDR3nt: TGTGCCAGCAGCTTAGTTCGAGAAAAGGTCTCGAACACCGGGGAGCTGTTTTTT
CDR3aa: CASSLVREKVSNTGELFF
d_gene: NA
j_gene: TRBJ2-2
abundance: NA
v_gene: TRBV7-9

CDR3nt: TGTGCCAGCAGTTTAACCGGGGACAGCTCCTACGAGCAGTACTTC
CDR3aa: CASSLTGDSSYEQYF
d_gene: TRBD1
j_gene: TRBJ2-7
abundance: NA
v_gene: TRBV27

CDR3nt: TGTGCCAGCAGCTTAAGGAATTTGGGCAGGCCGAACACTGAAGCTTTCTTT
CDR3aa: CASSLRNLGRPNTEAFF
d_gene: NA
j_gene: TRBJ1-1
abundance: NA
v_gene: TRBV7-3

CDR3nt: TGTGCCAGCAGTTCCCGGCCCTGGACTTACTACGAGCAGTACTTC
CDR3aa: CASSSRPWTYYEQYF
d_gene: NA
j_gene: TRBJ2-7
abundance: NA
v_gene: TRBV27

CDR3nt: TGCGCCAGCAGCCAAGATCGAGGGACAGGGCACTACGAGCAGTACTTC
CDR3aa: CASSQDRGTGHYEQYF
d_gene: TRBD1
j_gene: TRBJ2-7
abundance: NA
v_gene: TRBV4-3

CDR3nt: TGTGCCAGCAGTGAAGCGTCACAAAACGAGGAGCAGTTCTTC
CDR3aa: CASSEASQNEEQFF
d_gene: NA
j_gene: TRBJ2-1
abundance: once
v_gene: TRBV2

CDR3nt: TGCGCCAGCAGCTTGGACGCTAGCCCTAGCTCCTACAATGAGCAGTTCTTC
CDR3aa: CASSLDASPSSYNEQFF
d_gene: NA
j_gene: TRBJ2-1
abundance: NA
v_gene: TRBV5-1

CDR3nt: TGTGCCAGCAGTGAGAGACTAGCCTCCTACGAGCAGTACTTC
CDR3aa: CASSERLASYEQYF
d_gene: TRBD2
j_gene: TRBJ2-7
abundance: NA
v_gene: TRBV6-1

CDR3nt: TGTGCCACCAGCAGAGATCCGGCAGCAGCGCCAAACACCCTTTACATTGAGCAGTTCTTC
CDR3aa: CATSRDPAAAPNTLYIEQFF
d_gene: NA
j_gene: TRBJ2-1
abundance: NA
v_gene: TRBV15

CDR3nt: TGTGCCAGCAGCGACAGGATGAGAATGAACACTGAAGCTTTCTTT
CDR3aa: CASSDRMRMNTEAFF
d_gene: NA
j_gene: TRBJ1-1
abundance: NA
v_gene: TRBV16

CDR3nt: TGTGCCAGCAGCCCCGCAAGCCCGGACACCTTCTGGGACACTGAAGCTTTCTTT
CDR3aa: CASSPASPDTFWDTEAFF
d_gene: NA
j_gene: TRBJ1-1
abundance: NA
v_gene: TRBV7-9

CDR3nt: TGCGCCAGCAGCCAAGGGACAGGGAGAGAGACCCAGTACTTC
CDR3aa: CASSQGTGRETQYF
d_gene: TRBD1
j_gene: TRBJ2-5
abundance: NA
v_gene: TRBV4-1

CDR3nt: TGCAGCGTCGTGGACGGGACAGCACGCACCGGGGAGCTGTTTTTT
CDR3aa: CSVVDGTARTGELFF
d_gene: TRBD1
j_gene: TRBJ2-2
abundance: NA
v_gene: TRBV29-1

CDR3nt: TGTGCCATCAGTGCGGGGTCCGGGACAGGAAAACTAGTCGCGTACGAGCAGTACTTC
CDR3aa: CAISAGSGTGKLVAYEQYF
d_gene: TRBD1
j_gene: TRBJ2-7
abundance: NA
v_gene: TRBV10-3

CDR3nt: TGTGCCAGTAGTTTTGGGAGGAACACTGAAGCTTTCTTT
CDR3aa: CASSFGRNTEAFF
d_gene: NA
j_gene: TRBJ1-1
abundance: NA
v_gene: TRBV19

CDR3nt: TGTGCCAGCACCTCAGGGGAGTTTGAGACCCAGTACTTC
CDR3aa: CASTSGEFETQYF
d_gene: NA
j_gene: TRBJ2-5
abundance: NA
v_gene: TRBV6-1

CDR3nt: TGTGCCAGCAGTTTCAGGGGCATGAACACTGAAGCTTTCTTT
CDR3aa: CASSFRGMNTEAFF
d_gene: NA
j_gene: TRBJ1-1
abundance: NA
v_gene: TRBV28

CDR3nt: TGTGCCAGCAGTTTAGGCCTGGGCGAGCAGTACTTC
CDR3aa: CASSLGLGEQYF
d_gene: NA
j_gene: TRBJ2-7
abundance: NA
v_gene: TRBV27

CDR3nt: TGTGCCAGCAGCTTCCAGGGACGAGAGCCCCAGCATTTT
CDR3aa: CASSFQGREPQHF
d_gene: NA
j_gene: TRBJ1-5
abundance: NA
v_gene: TRBV7-9

CDR3nt: TGTGCCAGCACCCTAGGGCCCACGTTCTCCTACGAGCAGTACTTC
CDR3aa: CASTLGPTFSYEQYF
d_gene: NA
j_gene: TRBJ2-7
abundance: NA
v_gene: TRBV11-1

CDR3nt: TGTGCCAGCAGCATAGAGCGGGAGGGCCCAGATACGCAGTATTTT
CDR3aa: CASSIEREGPDTQYF
d_gene: TRBD2
j_gene: TRBJ2-3
abundance: NA
v_gene: TRBV5-6

CDR3nt: TGTGCCAGCACCGGGTCCAACGGCATTCAGTACTTC
CDR3aa: CASTGSNGIQYF
d_gene: NA
j_gene: TRBJ2-4
abundance: once
v_gene: TRBV11-2

CDR3nt: TGTGCCAGCAGCTTAGACAGGGGGCGCCTTACCTTC
CDR3aa: CASSLDRGRLTF
d_gene: TRBD1
j_gene: TRBJ1-2
abundance: NA
v_gene: TRBV7-6

CDR3nt: TGTGCCAGCAGGTACTCGGGCGGGAGAAGCTACAATGAGCAGTTCTTC
CDR3aa: CASRYSGGRSYNEQFF
d_gene: TRBD2
j_gene: TRBJ2-1
abundance: once
v_gene: TRBV6-7

CDR3nt: TGCGCCAGCAGCCAAAGGACTAGCGGATCTTACGAGCAGTACTTC
CDR3aa: CASSQRTSGSYEQYF
d_gene: TRBD2
j_gene: TRBJ2-7
abundance: NA
v_gene: TRBV4-1

CDR3nt: TGTGCCAGCAGCAACCCGACAGGGATGAACACTGAAGCTTTCTTT
CDR3aa: CASSNPTGMNTEAFF
d_gene: TRBD1
j_gene: TRBJ1-1
abundance: once
v_gene: TRBV7-9

CDR3nt: TGCGCCAGCAGCCAAGAAGCGAGGGGGTTCTACGAGCAGTACTTC
CDR3aa: CASSQEARGFYEQYF
d_gene: NA
j_gene: TRBJ2-7
abundance: NA
v_gene: TRBV4-1

CDR3nt: TGTGCCAGCAGTCTCGGGACAGGAAGCGAGCAGTACTTC
CDR3aa: CASSLGTGSEQYF
d_gene: TRBD1
j_gene: TRBJ2-7
abundance: NA
v_gene: TRBV27

CDR3nt: TGTGCCAGCAGCTTAGGGCCCTCCTGGGCCACGCAGTATTTT
CDR3aa: CASSLGPSWATQYF
d_gene: NA
j_gene: TRBJ2-3
abundance: NA
v_gene: TRBV7-9

CDR3nt: TGTGCCAGCAGCTTGGGGAGCTCCTACAATGAGCAGTTCTTC
CDR3aa: CASSLGSSYNEQFF
d_gene: NA
j_gene: TRBJ2-1
abundance: NA
v_gene: TRBV5-6

CDR3nt: TGTGCCAGTAGGGGACTAGCGGGAGGTTTCAATGAGCAGTTCTTC
CDR3aa: CASRGLAGGFNEQFF
d_gene: TRBD2
j_gene: TRBJ2-1
abundance: NA
v_gene: TRBV19

CDR3nt: TGTGCCAGCAGCTTAGATCTAAGGACAGGGAGTAATGGAAACACCATATATTTT
CDR3aa: CASSLDLRTGSNGNTIYF
d_gene: TRBD1
j_gene: TRBJ1-3
abundance: NA
v_gene: TRBV11-2

CDR3nt: TGTGCCAGCAGCTTCGGGACTCTTCACGCCGTATACAATGAGCAGTTCTTC
CDR3aa: CASSFGTLHAVYNEQFF
d_gene: NA
j_gene: TRBJ2-1
abundance: once
v_gene: TRBV7-9

CDR3nt: TGTGCCAGCAGCCCGTTCAGCTACAATGAGCAGTTCTTC
CDR3aa: CASSPFSYNEQFF
d_gene: NA
j_gene: TRBJ2-1
abundance: NA
v_gene: TRBV7-3

CDR3nt: TGTGCCAGCAGTTTCCGGGACCACTCCTACGAGCAGTACTTC
CDR3aa: CASSFRDHSYEQYF
d_gene: NA
j_gene: TRBJ2-7
abundance: NA
v_gene: TRBV27

CDR3nt: TGTGCCAGCAGCTTTGGGGTAGTAAGCGCCGGGGAGCTGTTTTTT
CDR3aa: CASSFGVVSAGELFF
d_gene: NA
j_gene: TRBJ2-2
abundance: NA
v_gene: TRBV5-4